There are many counts of the clone carrying this T cell receptor beta chain. Its antigen remains unknown. In TCRdb, the 5' RACE reads were re-called with MiXCR into one record per CDR3 protein. The profile shows 1.5 million to 2 million distinct CDR3 sequences, around 29% of them singletons. These data are taken from a study of identical twins. General study points: Invariant cells of the MAIT and iNKT types might have partly distorted the zero-insertion analyses.

V lost 6 bases and J 4 bases, leaving 16 bases between the germline ends. Per germline, CDR1 DFQATT and CDR2 SNEGSKA (reference sequence). There are 14 residues in the CDR3. Source material: cord blood. This clonotype was sampled from a newborn girl in good health. The J gene is TRBJ2-1, the V gene TRBV20-1, with TRBD1 as a possible D gene (5 bases). CDR3 in amino acids: CSATIGRGYNEQFF. In nucleotides, the CDR3 is TGCAGTGCGACGATCGGTAGGGGTTACAATGAGCAGTTCTTC.